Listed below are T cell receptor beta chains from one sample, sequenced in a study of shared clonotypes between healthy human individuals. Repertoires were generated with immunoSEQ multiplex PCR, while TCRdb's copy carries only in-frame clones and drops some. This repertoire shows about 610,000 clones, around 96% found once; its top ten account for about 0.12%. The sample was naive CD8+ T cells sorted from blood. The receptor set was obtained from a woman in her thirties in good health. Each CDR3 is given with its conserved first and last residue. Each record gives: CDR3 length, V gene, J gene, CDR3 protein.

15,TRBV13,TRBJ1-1,CASSLGLSLNNAAFF
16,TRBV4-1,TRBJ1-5,CASSQYKKNSNQPQHF
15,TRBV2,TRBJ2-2,CASSEGQTNTGELFF
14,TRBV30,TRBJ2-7,CAWSVVGGVGEQYF
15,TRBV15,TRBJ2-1,CATSRLAGGGNEQFF
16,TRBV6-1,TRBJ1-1,CASSEVNSYMNTEAFF
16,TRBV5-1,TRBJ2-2,CASSLARDAGTGELFF
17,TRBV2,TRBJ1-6,CASSPDGPSSYNSPLHF
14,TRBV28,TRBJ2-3,CASSRGTATDTQYF
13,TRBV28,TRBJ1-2,CASDETRGYGYTF
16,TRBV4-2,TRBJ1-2,CASSQDGTPANYGYTF
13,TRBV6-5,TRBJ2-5,CASSYRGRETQYF
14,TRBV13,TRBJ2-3,CASSLGLRPDTQYF
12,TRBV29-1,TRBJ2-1,CSGGTGDNEQFF
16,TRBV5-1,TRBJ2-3,CASSFPTWDSTDTQYF
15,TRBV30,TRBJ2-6,CAWSVESSGANVLTF
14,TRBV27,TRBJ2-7,CASSHRGTSYEQYF
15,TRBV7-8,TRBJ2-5,CASSSETSGGETQYF